The 22 T cell receptor beta chains below all came from one sample that was sequenced in a study of blood T cell repertoires in COVID-19. Produced via immunoSEQ multiplex PCR; TCRdb's table is partial and in-frame only. Seen here are roughly 66,000 clones, 82% observed once, and the top ten hold 5% to 7.5%. The sequenced sample was peripheral blood. The origin of the receptors is a man in his 60s with acute or convalescent COVID-19.

The chain uses TRBV7-2 and TRBJ2-1; a possible D gene is TRBD2 (6 bases). Germline-derived CDR1 and CDR2 are SGHTA and FQGNSA. CDR3 size: 16 residues. With 7 bases removed from V and 2 bases from J, the gap between germline ends came to 18 bases. The CDR3 sequence: CASTFGGKKAYNEQFF. The CDR3 DNA is TGTGCCAGCACCTTCGGAGGGAAGAAAGCCTACAATGAGCAGTTCTTC.

This clone was observed once. V usage is TRBV6-1 and J usage is TRBJ2-2; D perhaps matches TRBD1 (5 bases). This CDR3 spans 13 amino acids. The V end was cut by 3 bases, the J end by 3 bases, with 5 bases between. The germline V gene encodes CDR1 MNHNS and CDR2 SASEGT. The CDR3 coding sequence is TGTGCCAGCAGTGACAGGGACACCGGGGAGCTGTTTTTT. It specifies CASSDRDTGELFF.

The rearrangement uses TRBV24-1 and TRBJ2-3; possible D gene TRBD2, 6 bases. The CDR3 has 11 amino acids. Germline loops: CDR1 KGHDR, CDR2 SFDVKD. Trimming cost V 10 bases and J 5 bases, with 9 bases left between them. CDR3 region: CATRRGDTQYF. CDR3 nucleotides: TGTGCCACGCGGAGGGGAGATACGCAGTATTTT.

The CDR3 spells CAISEFPKRGGLETQYF. CDR3 DNA sequence: TGTGCCATCAGTGAGTTTCCCAAGCGGGGGGGCCTGGAGACCCAGTACTTC. The gene calls are TRBV10-3 and TRBJ2-5; 10 nucleotides agree with TRBD2. The V segment lost 1 base and the J segment 5 bases; nucleotides outside the gene matches: 10. Germline V lookup: CDR1 ENHRY, CDR2 SYGVKD. The CDR3 is 17 residues long.

This clone is a singleton in its sample. The chain uses TRBV6-5 and TRBJ2-5, with 8 bases matching TRBD2. V shed 0 bases and J 4 bases; nucleotides not matched to a gene: 7. Germline loops: CDR1 MNHEY, CDR2 SVGAGI. The CDR3 length is 16 residues. The CDR3 loop is CASSYSFGGAGETQYF. CDR3 bases: TGTGCCAGCAGTTACTCATTCGGGGGGGCGGGAGAGACCCAGTACTTC.

This clone came up a few times. The V call is TRBV7-2, the J call TRBJ2-5; the D gene is possibly TRBD1 (6 bases). Germline V gene lookup returns CDR1 SGHTA and CDR2 FQGNSA. The CDR3 is made up of 13 amino acids. With 8 bases removed from V and 4 bases from J, the gap between germline ends came to 14 bases. The CDR3 sequence: CASGRGSRETQYF. The CDR3 DNA sequence: TGTGCCAGCGGCAGGGGATCTCGAGAGACCCAGTACTTC.

The sample holds one count of this clone. This chain connects TRBV29-1 to TRBJ2-7, with D maybe TRBD1 (6 bases). The germline gives CDR1 SQVTM, CDR2 ANQGSEA. The CDR3 totals 12 residues. V was trimmed by 7 bases and J by 1 base, leaving 11 bases between them. This CDR3 is CSARDKSYEQYF. The CDR3, as DNA: TGCAGCGCCCGGGACAAATCCTACGAGCAGTACTTC.

This clone was detected once. CDR3 region: CASSQRGGAWETQYF. The CDR3 DNA reads as TGTGCCAGCAGCCAACGCGGGGGGGCCTGGGAGACCCAGTACTTC. This rearrangement joins TRBV3-1 (or the pseudogene TRBV3-2) to TRBJ2-5; TRBD2 aligns across 9 bases. The J segment lost 5 bases and the V segment lost 2 bases, leaving 6 bases of the junction unmatched. This CDR3 is built from 15 residues. Germline assignment: CDR1 LGHDT and CDR2 YNNKEL (reference sequence).

This chain joins TRBV2 and TRBJ2-1; TRBD2 agrees at 9 bases. CDR1 SNHLY and CDR2 FYNNEI come from the germline V gene. V lost 6 bases, J lost 1 base, and 7 bases stayed unmatched. The CDR3 covers 16 residues. CDR3 sequence (DNA): TGTGCCAGCAGCGCGAGACTAGCGGATTCCTACAATGAGCAGTTCTTC. Residues: CASSARLADSYNEQFF.

The chain is built from TRBV7-6 and TRBJ2-2; D is unresolved. Trimming left V 0 bases short and J 0 bases short, with 11 bases between. This CDR3 has 17 residues. Germline-derived CDR1 and CDR2 are SGHVS and FNYEAQ. In nucleotides, the CDR3 is TGTGCCAGCAGCTTAGCGCCGGTTCCGCCGAACACCGGGGAGCTGTTTTTT. This translates into CASSLAPVPPNTGELFF.

This chain joins TRBV7-2 and TRBJ1-2; D is undetermined. Trimming stripped 6 bases from V and 0 bases from J, with 17 bases between. CDR1 is SGHTA and CDR2 is FQGNSA in the germline V gene. CDR3 length: 16 amino acids. CDR3 protein: CASRQSPGSTNYGYTF. Written as DNA, the CDR3 is TGTGCCAGCAGGCAATCCCCCGGGTCCACTAACTATGGCTACACCTTC.

The V call is TRBV2, the J call TRBJ2-7; perhaps TRBD1 as D (6 bases). The V gene's germline CDR1 is SNHLY and CDR2 FYNNEI. The CDR3 spans 14 residues. The V gene lost 4 bases and the J gene lost 0 bases, with 10 bases spanning the gap. The CDR3: CASSAQGSSYEQYF. The DNA of the CDR3 is TGTGCCAGCAGTGCTCAGGGGAGCTCCTACGAGCAGTACTTC.

The chain couples TRBV6-5 to TRBJ2-5; D uncertain. V was cut by 6 bases and J by 7 bases, with 15 bases left in between. The germline gives CDR1 MNHEY, CDR2 SVGAGI. The CDR3 loop spans 13 amino acids. CDR3 in DNA: TGTGCCAGCAGCCAGTTTGCCCCTGGGACCCAGTACTTC. The encoded protein is CASSQFAPGTQYF.

V gene TRBV5-8 combines with J gene TRBJ1-2; TRBD1 is a possible D gene (5 bases). V shed 0 bases and J shed 10 bases, with 19 bases lying between them. This CDR3 is 15 amino acids long. The germline CDR1 and CDR2 sequences are SGHTS and YDEGEE. The CDR3 DNA reads as TGTGCCAGCAGCTTGGAAGGACAAGCAGGTAGACTCTACACCTTC. Protein: CASSLEGQAGRLYTF.

The chain links TRBV18 to TRBJ2-2; D ambiguous. Trimming stripped 3 bases from V and 4 bases from J, with 12 bases between. Germline-derived CDR1 and CDR2 are KGHSH and LQKENI. CDR3 length: 15 residues. The DNA of the CDR3 is TGTGCCAGCTCACCGGTGCAGGTGGTCACCGGGGAGCTGTTTTTT. This gives the protein CASSPVQVVTGELFF. Based on the CDR3 plus reference TRBV18 and TRBJ2-2, the full variable domain is NAGVMQNPRHLVRRRGQEARLRCSPMKGHSHVYWYRQLPEEGLKFMVYLQKENIIDESGMPKERFSAEFPKEGPSILRIQQVVRGDSAAYFCASSPVQVVTGELFFGEGSRLTVL.

This clone was counted once. The chain combines TRBV19 with TRBJ2-1, with 9 positions matching TRBD2. The ends lost 4 bases at V and 1 base at J; junction bases unmatched: 14. The CDR3 is made up of 19 amino acids. Per the germline V gene, CDR1 is LNHDA and CDR2 is SQIVND (reference sequence). This chain's CDR3 is CASSTTTGGGAWSYNEQFF. The CDR3 coding sequence is TGTGCCAGTAGTACGACCACTGGCGGGGGGGCCTGGTCCTACAATGAGCAGTTCTTC. Together with reference TRBV19 and TRBJ2-1, the CDR3 gives the full variable domain: DGGITQSPKYLFRKEGQNVTLSCEQNLNHDAMYWYRQDPGQGLRLIYYSQIVNDFQKGDIAEGYSVSREKKESFPLTVTSAQKNPTAFYLCASSTTTGGGAWSYNEQFFGPGTRLTVL.

The chain combines TRBV11-2 with TRBJ2-1; TRBD2 might be the D (6 bases). CDR1 SGHAT and CDR2 FQNNGV come from the germline V gene. V was clipped by 1 base and J by 4 bases, with 8 bases between them. This CDR3 is 14 amino acids long. CDR3 protein: CASSLGGAYNEQFF. The DNA of the CDR3 is TGTGCCAGCAGCTTAGGCGGGGCGTACAATGAGCAGTTCTTC. The variable domain in full, completed from reference TRBV11-2 and TRBJ2-1, reads EAGVAQSPRYKIIEKRQSVAFWCNPISGHATLYWYQQILGQGPKLLIQFQNNGVVDDSQLPKDRFSAERLKGVDSTLKIQPAKLEDSAVYLCASSLGGAYNEQFFGPGTRLTVL.

V is TRBV6-5 and J is TRBJ1-3; D perhaps matches TRBD1 (5 bases). The CDR3 consists of 13 residues. CDR1 and CDR2 (germline): MNHEY, SVGAGI. Deletions cut 6 bases from V and 1 base from J, with 7 bases between. This CDR3 reads CASSKGSGNTIYF. The CDR3 coding sequence is TGTGCCAGCAGCAAGGGGTCTGGAAACACCATATATTTT.

The chain employs TRBV7-5 and TRBJ1-2; the table assigns TRBD1, which was not confirmed against the DNA. TRBV7-5 is given as a pseudogene. This CDR3 region has 15 residues. CDR3: CVRSGHSLANYGYTF. The DNA for the CDR3 is TGTGTCAGAAGCGGCCACAGTTTAGCTAACTATGGCTACACCTTC.

The genes are TRBV29-1 and TRBJ2-5; D not resolved. The CDR3 runs 13 residues. V lost 3 bases and J 5 bases, leaving 13 bases between the germline ends. Germline V gene sequence: CDR1 SQVTM, CDR2 ANQGSEA. The CDR3 region has the DNA TGCAGCGTTGAGAGGCAGCCCGGGGAGACCCAGTACTTC. Its protein product is CSVERQPGETQYF.

The chain has TRBV7-2 and TRBJ2-1; the match to TRBD2 covers 13 bases. The germline CDR1 and CDR2 sequences are SGHTA and FQGNSA. Trimming took 1 base from V and 10 from J; bases not matched to a gene: 13. The CDR3 sequence is 18 residues long. In DNA form, the CDR3 reads TGTGCCAGCAGCTTAGTCGCCCTGGGACTAGCGGGGACAATAGAGCAGTTCTTC. This codes for CASSLVALGLAGTIEQFF.

This sequence joins TRBV10-3 and TRBJ1-6; possible D gene TRBD1, 6 bases. Trimming cost V 7 bases and J 3 bases, with 7 bases left between them. In germline, CDR1 is ENHRY, CDR2 SYGVKD. The CDR3 is 13 amino acids. CDR3 sequence (DNA): TGTGCCATCATGGACAGCTATAATTCACCCCTCCACTTT. Translation gives CAIMDSYNSPLHF.